The present T cell receptor (beta chain) was sequenced within a study of cytotoxic CD8 clonotypes in ibrutinib-treated CLL. About the study: Included were about a dozen relapsed/refractory and approximately 15 treatment-naive patients, of whom roughly 17 were IGHV unmutated.

Assay: immunoSEQ multiplex PCR; the TCRdb copy retains only in-frame clones and omits some. The sample includes fewer than 300,000 clones, less than 85% of them seen just once. Only a few counts were recorded for this clone. V lost 10 bases, J lost 6 bases, and 10 bases stayed unmatched. There are 14 residues in the CDR3. Germline V gene sequence: CDR1 MNHEY, CDR2 SVGAGI. The chain has TRBV6-5 and TRBJ1-5, with 9 bases aligning to TRBD1. The starting material was PBMCs, obtained at disease progression, from a patient treated with ibrutinib. The receptor comes from a human donor with chronic lymphocytic leukemia. The CDR3 sequence: CATALQGASQPQHF. The CDR3 DNA is TGTGCCACAGCGCTACAGGGGGCGAGTCAGCCCCAGCATTTT.